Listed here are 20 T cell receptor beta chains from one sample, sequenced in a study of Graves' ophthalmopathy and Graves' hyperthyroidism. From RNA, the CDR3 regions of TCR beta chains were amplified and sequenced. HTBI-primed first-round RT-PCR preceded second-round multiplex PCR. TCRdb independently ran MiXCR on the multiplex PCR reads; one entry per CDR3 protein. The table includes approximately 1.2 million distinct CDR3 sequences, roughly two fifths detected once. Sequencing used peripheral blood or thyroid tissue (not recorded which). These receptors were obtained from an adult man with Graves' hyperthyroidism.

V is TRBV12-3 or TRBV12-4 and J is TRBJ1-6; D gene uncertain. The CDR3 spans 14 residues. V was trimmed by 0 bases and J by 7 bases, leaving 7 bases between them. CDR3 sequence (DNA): TGTGCCAGCAGTTTAGCGGCGGACAATTCACCCCTCCACTTT. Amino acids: CASSLAADNSPLHF.

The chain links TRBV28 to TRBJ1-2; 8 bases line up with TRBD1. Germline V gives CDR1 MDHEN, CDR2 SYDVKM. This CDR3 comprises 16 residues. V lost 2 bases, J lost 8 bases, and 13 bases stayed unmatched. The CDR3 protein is CASSLDRGGFQSGYTF. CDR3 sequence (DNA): TGTGCCAGCAGTTTAGACAGGGGAGGATTTCAAAGCGGCTACACCTTC.

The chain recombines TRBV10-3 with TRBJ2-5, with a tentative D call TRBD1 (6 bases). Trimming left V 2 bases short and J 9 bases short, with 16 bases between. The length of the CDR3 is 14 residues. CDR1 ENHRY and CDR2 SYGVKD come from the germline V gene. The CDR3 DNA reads TGTGCCATCAGTGAGACAGGGCCTAATCAGCCCCAGTACTTC. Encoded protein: CAISETGPNQPQYF.

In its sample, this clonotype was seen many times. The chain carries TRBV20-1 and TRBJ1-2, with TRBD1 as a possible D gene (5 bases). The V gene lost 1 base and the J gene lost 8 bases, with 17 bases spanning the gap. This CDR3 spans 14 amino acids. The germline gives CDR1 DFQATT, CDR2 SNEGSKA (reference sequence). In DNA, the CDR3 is TGCAGTGCTAGAGTTCCTGATGTTTCAGGGGGCTACACCTTC. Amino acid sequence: CSARVPDVSGGYTF.

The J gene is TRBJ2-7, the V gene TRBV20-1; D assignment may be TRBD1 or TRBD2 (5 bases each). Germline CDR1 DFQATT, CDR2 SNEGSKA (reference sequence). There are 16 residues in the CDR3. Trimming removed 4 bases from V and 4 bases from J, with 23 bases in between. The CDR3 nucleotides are TGCAGTGCTACCTCCGGGACCAGAGACCAACCTTACGAGCAGTACTTC. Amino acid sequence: CSATSGTRDQPYEQYF.

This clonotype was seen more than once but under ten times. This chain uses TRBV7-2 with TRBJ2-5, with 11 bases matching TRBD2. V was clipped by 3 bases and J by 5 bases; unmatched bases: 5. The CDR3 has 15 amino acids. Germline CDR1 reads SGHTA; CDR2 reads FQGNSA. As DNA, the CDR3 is TGTGCCAGCAGCTTCCCGACTAGCGGGGCTGAGACCCAGTACTTC. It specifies CASSFPTSGAETQYF.

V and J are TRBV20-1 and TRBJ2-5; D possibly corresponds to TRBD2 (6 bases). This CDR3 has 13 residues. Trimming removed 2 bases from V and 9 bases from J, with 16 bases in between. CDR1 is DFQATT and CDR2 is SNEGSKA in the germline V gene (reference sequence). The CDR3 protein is CSARSRGGQPQYF. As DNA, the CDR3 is TGCAGTGCTAGATCGCGGGGCGGGCAGCCCCAGTACTTC.

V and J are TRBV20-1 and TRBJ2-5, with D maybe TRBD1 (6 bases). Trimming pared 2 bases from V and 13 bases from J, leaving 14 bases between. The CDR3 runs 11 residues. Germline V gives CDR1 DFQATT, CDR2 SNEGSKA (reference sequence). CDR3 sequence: CSARKTGQTYF. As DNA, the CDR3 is TGCAGTGCTAGAAAGACAGGACAGACGTACTTC.

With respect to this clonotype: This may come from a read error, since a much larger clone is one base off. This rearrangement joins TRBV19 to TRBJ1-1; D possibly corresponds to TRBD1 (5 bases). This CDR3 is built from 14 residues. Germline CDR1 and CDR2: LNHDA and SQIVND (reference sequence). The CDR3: CAGSTKPGSTEAFF. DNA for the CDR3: TGTGCCGGTAGTACGAAGCCAGGGTCCACTGAAGCTTTCTTT. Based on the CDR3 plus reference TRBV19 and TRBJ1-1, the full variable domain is DGGITQSPKYLFRKEGQNVTLSCEQNLNHDAMYWYRQDPGQGLRLIYYSQIVNDFQKGDIAEGYSVSREKKESFPLTVTSAQKNPTAFYLCAGSTKPGSTEAFFGQGTRLTVV.

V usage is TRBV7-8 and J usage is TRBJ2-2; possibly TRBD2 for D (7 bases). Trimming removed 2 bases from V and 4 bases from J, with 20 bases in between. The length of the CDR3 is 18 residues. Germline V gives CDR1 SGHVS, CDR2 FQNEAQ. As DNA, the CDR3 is TGTGCCAGCAGCTTAAGCTGGGGGGGCTGGAGGAGCACCGGGGAGCTGTTTTTT. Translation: CASSLSWGGWRSTGELFF. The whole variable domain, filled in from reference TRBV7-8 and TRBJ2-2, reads GAGVSQSPRYKVAKRGQDVALRCDPISGHVSLFWYQQALGQGPEFLTYFQNEAQLDKSGLPSDRFFAERPEGSVSTLKIQRTQQEDSAVYLCASSLSWGGWRSTGELFFGEGSRLTVL.

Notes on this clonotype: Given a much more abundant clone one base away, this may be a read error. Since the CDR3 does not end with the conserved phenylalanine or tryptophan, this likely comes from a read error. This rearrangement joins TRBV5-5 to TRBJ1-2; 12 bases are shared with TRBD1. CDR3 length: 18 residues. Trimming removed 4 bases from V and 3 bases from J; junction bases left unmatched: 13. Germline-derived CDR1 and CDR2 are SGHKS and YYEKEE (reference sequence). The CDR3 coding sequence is TGTGCCAGCAGCAAGACCGGGACAGGGGGCGCAAGGGACTATGGCTACACCCTC. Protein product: CASSKTGTGGARDYGYTL.

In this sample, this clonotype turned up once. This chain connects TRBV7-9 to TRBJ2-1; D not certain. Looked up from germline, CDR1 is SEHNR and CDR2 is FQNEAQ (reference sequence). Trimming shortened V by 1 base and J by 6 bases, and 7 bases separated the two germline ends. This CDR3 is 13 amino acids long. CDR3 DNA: TGTGCCAGCAGCTTAGGACCATCCAATGAGCAGTTCTTC. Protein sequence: CASSLGPSNEQFF.

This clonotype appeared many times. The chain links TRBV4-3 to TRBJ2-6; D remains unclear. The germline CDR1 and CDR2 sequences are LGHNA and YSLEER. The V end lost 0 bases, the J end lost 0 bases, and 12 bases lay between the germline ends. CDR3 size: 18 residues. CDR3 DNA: TGCGCCAGCAGCCAAGATCGTTGGTACATCTCTGGGGCCAACGTCCTGACTTTC. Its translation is CASSQDRWYISGANVLTF.

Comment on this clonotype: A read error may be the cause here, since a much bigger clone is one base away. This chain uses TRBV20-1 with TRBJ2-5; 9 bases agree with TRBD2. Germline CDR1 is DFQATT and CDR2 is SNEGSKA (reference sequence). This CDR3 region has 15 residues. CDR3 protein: CSTRDSRGGWETQYF. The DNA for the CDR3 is TGCAGTACTAGAGACTCGCGGGGGGGCTGGGAGACCCAGTACTTC.

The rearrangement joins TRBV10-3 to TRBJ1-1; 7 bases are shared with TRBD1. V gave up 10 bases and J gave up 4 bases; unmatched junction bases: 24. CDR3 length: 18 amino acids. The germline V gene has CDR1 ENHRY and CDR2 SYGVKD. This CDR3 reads CASRRPGQQTGSGTEAFF. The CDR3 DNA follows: TGTGCCAGCAGACGCCCGGGCCAACAGACAGGGTCGGGCACTGAAGCTTTCTTT.

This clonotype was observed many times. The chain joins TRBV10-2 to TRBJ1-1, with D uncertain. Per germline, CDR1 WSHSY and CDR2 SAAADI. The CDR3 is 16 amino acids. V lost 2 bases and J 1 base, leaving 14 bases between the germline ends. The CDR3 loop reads CASSEPRRSTNTEAFF. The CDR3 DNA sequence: TGCGCCAGCAGTGAGCCACGGCGATCGACGAACACTGAAGCTTTCTTT.

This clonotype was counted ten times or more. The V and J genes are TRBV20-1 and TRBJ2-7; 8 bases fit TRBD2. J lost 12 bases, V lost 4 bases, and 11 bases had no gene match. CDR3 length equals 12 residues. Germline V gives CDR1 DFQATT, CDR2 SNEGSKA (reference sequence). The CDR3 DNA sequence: TGCAGTGCTATAAAGCGGGAGAGCTCTGTGTACTTC. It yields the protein CSAIKRESSVYF.

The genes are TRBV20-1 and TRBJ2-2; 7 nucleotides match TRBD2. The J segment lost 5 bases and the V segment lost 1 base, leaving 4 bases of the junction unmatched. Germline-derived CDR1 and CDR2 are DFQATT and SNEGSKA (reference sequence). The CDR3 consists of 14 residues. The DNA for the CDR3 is TGCAGTGCTAGAGTTCGGGGGGTTACCGGGGAGCTGTTTTTT. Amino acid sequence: CSARVRGVTGELFF.

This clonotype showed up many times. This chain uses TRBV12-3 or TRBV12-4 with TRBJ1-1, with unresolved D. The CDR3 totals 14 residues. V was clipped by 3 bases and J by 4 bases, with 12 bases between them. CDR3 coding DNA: TGTGCCAGCAGTTTGCGGGGAGACCTCACTGAAGCTTTCTTT. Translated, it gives CASSLRGDLTEAFF.

CDR3 amino acids: CSARDPRIDTGELFF. The CDR3 DNA sequence: TGCAGTGCTAGAGATCCGCGAATAGACACCGGGGAGCTGTTTTTT. The rearrangement uses TRBV20-1 and TRBJ2-2; D uncertain. This CDR3 has 15 residues. Germline CDR1 DFQATT, CDR2 SNEGSKA (reference sequence). Deletions cut 0 bases from V and 3 bases from J, with 11 bases between.